This T cell receptor beta chain was recovered during a study of Ad26.COV2.S vaccination and SARS-CoV-2 variants. Germline CDR1 and CDR2: MDHEN and SYDVKM. This CDR3 has 14 residues. Trimming removed 7 bases from V and 3 bases from J, with 12 bases in between. Sequencing used immunoSEQ multiplex PCR; TCRdb keeps in-frame clones, though not all of them. This sample has some 250,000 clones, with around 89% found just once. This clone was counted once. The treatment was: around 19 received Ad26.COV2.S at low or high dose, single or two shots; a few received placebo; per-sample allocation not given. Samples came from day 63 after the first vaccine or placebo injection.

Sample: peripheral blood, taken in a trial of Ad26.COV2.S vaccine versus placebo. The receptor was isolated from a person aged 18 to 59 who received the Ad26.COV2.S COVID-19 vaccine or a placebo. The J gene is TRBJ2-2, the V gene TRBV28; D assignment may be TRBD1 or TRBD2 (5 bases each). The DNA of the CDR3 is TGTGCCAGCATGGCCGGGGCCTACACCGGGGAGCTGTTTTTT. It is translated as CASMAGAYTGELFF.